Given below is one T cell receptor beta chain in context. The antigen remains unidentified. This sample was included in a study of metastatic and nonmetastatic thyroid tumors. Study at large: Repertoires from malignant and benign thyroid patients were compared across blood and tumor or nodule tissue. Study results and caveats: Within blood and tumor, benign nodules reportedly had significantly lower TCR beta diversity than malignant thyroid tumors did.

V was pared by 3 bases and J by 4 bases, with 2 bases of the junction left unmatched. CDR1 and CDR2 (germline): SQVTM, ANQGSEA. The CDR3 is 12 residues long. Thyroid surgery took place with no prior treatment in any patient. In the authors' methods: For papillary thyroid cancer, a distant-metastasis classifier was constructed from CDR3 differences observed across clinicopathological groups. TCRdb used MiXCR to call clones anew from the PCR reads. The V and J calls shown here were made by TCRdb, not taken from the authors' results. The table has 17,000 or so clones, about 26% seen once. The sequencing input was adjacent normal tissue. This clonotype was obtained from a female donor with papillary thyroid cancer or a benign thyroid nodule (not recorded which). Some clones in this sample may be carry-over from other donors' samples. The rearrangement uses TRBV29-1 and TRBJ1-1; 7 nucleotides line up with TRBD1. The CDR3 sequence is CSVDRGGTEAFF. In DNA, the CDR3 is TGCAGCGTTGACAGGGGGGGCACTGAAGCTTTCTTT.